This T cell receptor beta chain was recorded in a study of lymphopenia after photon versus proton radiotherapy. Trimming pared 3 bases from V and 5 bases from J, leaving 13 bases between. There are 15 residues in the CDR3. In germline, CDR1 is MNHEY, CDR2 SMNVEV (reference sequence). TCRdb's table, derived via immunoSEQ multiplex PCR, lists solely in-frame clones and lacks some. Here the sample spans about 8,000 clones, approximately 86% being singletons. The chain is built from TRBV27 and TRBJ1-4, with a tentative D call TRBD1 (6 bases). This TCR came from a woman aged 70-85 years with pancreatic cancer. Material: peripheral blood, obtained from a patient treated with photon-based radiotherapy. CDR3 coding DNA: TGTGCCAGCAGTTTTGCAGGGGCGAACAATGAAAAACTGTTTTTT. Its protein product is CASSFAGANNEKLFF.